This T cell receptor beta chain was sequenced during a study of blood T cell repertoires in COVID-19. The overall study: The United States, Italy and Spain provided the acute and convalescent COVID-19 samples. T cells, B-cell-depleted T cells, or PBMCs supplied cDNA or gDNA.

Seattle patient enrollment occurred during active infection, with longitudinal follow-up thereafter. This CDR3 contains 13 residues. V shed 5 bases, J shed 1 base, and the junction held 0 bases outside the gene matches. Per the germline V gene, CDR1 is MNHEY and CDR2 is SVGEGT. Original data processing: Counts of nucleated cells, estimated from reference gene primer amplification, were obtained. Generated by immunoSEQ multiplex PCR, the TCRdb table keeps only in-frame clones and is missing some. D and trimming come from the DNA, and the V and J calls and clone size come from that table. Here the sample spans some 300,000 clones, less than 90% being singletons.

The chain is built from TRBV6-2 or TRBV6-3 and TRBJ2-3, with 7 bases matching TRBD1. What was sequenced was peripheral blood. This TCR was sampled from a woman aged 65 to 85 with COVID-19, enrolled during active disease. The CDR3 region has the DNA TGTGCCAGCAGTGACAGGGGCACAGATACGCAGTATTTT. This gives the protein CASSDRGTDTQYF.